What follows describes a single T cell receptor (beta chain). It has no known antigen specificity. No per-base quality is available; no much larger clone lies one base away. These data originate in a study of blood T cell repertoires in COVID-19 (dated by TCRdb to 2020 to 2021). In the study overall: Samples from collaborators originated in the United States, Italy and Spain and spanned both the acute and convalescent phases of COVID-19. The prospective study material was composed of cDNA or gDNA derived from T cells, B-cell-depleted T cells, or PBMCs. Deeply sampled blood TCRbeta repertoires from subjects exposed to, actively infected with, or recovered from COVID-19 were included in the dataset. The repertoires were released in a freely available public database intended as a resource for research on the immune response to SARS-CoV-2. Samples came from the ongoing ImmuneRACE study (first 160 participants) plus 1,254 subjects from 6 global collaborators. Nearly every sample came with metadata listing a de-identified subject ID, COVID-19 status, age in years and sex. Where available, HLA class I and class II types were taken from metadata supplied by the sample provider and were not determined by assay-based typing.

Summary of the overall study and its limitations: How much clinical and demographic metadata was included differed by source and by participant, and the metadata was provided uncurated.

Enrolling through a virtual design, the prospective study's participants ranged in age from about 18 to 100 years and lived across 24 United States geographic areas. In the prospective study, cohorts were assigned on the basis of participant-reported clinical history obtained from a screening survey and a study questionnaire. ImmuneRACE Cohort 3 recovered participants were defined by two consecutive negative NP/OP PCR tests, healthcare professional clearance, or symptom resolution. In the prospective study, whole blood, serum and a nasopharyngeal or oropharyngeal swab were collected from each participant by mobile phlebotomists. Additional blood draws and questionnaires over an approximately 2-month period could optionally be provided by prospective study participants. Before DNA extraction, blood samples from the prospective study were shipped at room temperature or frozen. TCRbeta CDR3 regions were amplified from genomic DNA using the immunoSEQ Assay, a bias-controlled multiplex PCR. For the original study's pipeline: The number of nucleated cells in each sample was estimated from the amplification of reference gene primers within the assay. To quantify the absolute abundance of each unique TCRbeta CDR3 rearrangement, sequence reads were collapsed and filtered. Productive Simpson clonality was computed per sample as the square root of Simpson's diversity index over productive rearrangements. The immuneACCESS repertoire file appears here via TCRdb, limited to in-frame rearrangements. These files lack a portion of the clones; in checked studies, under half of the deficit traces to unresolved V genes, and the cause of the others is not known. The V and J calls and clone size were taken over from that table, and D and trimming were inferred from the DNA. The sample has hundreds of thousands of clones on record, 86% of them singletons. In total, the top ten clones hold approximately 4.1% of the sample.

CDR1 and CDR2 (MNHEY, SMNVEV) derive from the germline V gene (reference sequence). Trimming accounts for 5 bases at V and 3 bases at J, while the number of junction bases matched to no gene is 9. Spanning cysteine to phenylalanine, the CDR3 consists of 16 amino acids. Kept here is only the CDR3 DNA, which spans 48 bases and is read in frame from base 1. The chain is assembled from TRBV27 and TRBJ2-2; 7 of the junction bases match TRBD1. The receptor comes from a man under 40 who had recovered from COVID-19. Sequencing was performed on PBMCs or T cells enriched from blood (not recorded which). CDR3 region: CASSKTGYEYTGELFF. The sequenced DNA: TGTGCCAGCAGTAAGACAGGGTACGAATACACCGGGGAGCTGTTTTTT.